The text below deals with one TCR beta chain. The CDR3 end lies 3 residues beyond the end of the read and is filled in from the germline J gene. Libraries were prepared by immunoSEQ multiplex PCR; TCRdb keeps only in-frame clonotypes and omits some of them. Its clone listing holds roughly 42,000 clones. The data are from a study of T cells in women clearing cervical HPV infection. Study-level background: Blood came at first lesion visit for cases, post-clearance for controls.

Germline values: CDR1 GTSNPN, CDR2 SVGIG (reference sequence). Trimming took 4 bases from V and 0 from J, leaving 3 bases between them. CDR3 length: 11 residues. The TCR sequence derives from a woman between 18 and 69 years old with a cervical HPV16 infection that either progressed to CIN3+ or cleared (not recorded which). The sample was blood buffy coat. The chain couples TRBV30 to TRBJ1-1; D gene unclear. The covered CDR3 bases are TGTGCCTGGACGGTGAACACTGAA. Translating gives CAWTVNTE. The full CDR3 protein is CAWTVNTEAFF.